This TCR beta chain was profiled in a study of shared clonotypes between healthy human individuals. The CDR3 extends over 16 amino acids. With V trimmed by 1 base and J by 5 bases, 7 bases remained unmatched. Germline CDR1 is SGHRS and CDR2 is YFSETQ. Caucasian adults residing in Nashville, Tennessee made up all the donors. Deep-level running was used for the assay. Measured with immunoSEQ multiplex PCR; TCRdb has only the in-frame clones, and not every one. This sample has more than 1,200,000 clones; approximately 98.5% occur once, and the top ten carry about 0.4%. Note on this clone: Its antigen is currently unknown.

Study-wide points: Naive subsets, compared against memory subsets, generally had larger estimated richness values.

The sequence derives from a man aged 25-45 years in good health. The rearrangement joins TRBV5-1 to TRBJ2-5; 11 positions match TRBD2. The sample comprised naive CD4+ T cells sorted from blood. Subset given: CD45RA+ positively selected. The CDR3 DNA reads as TGCGCCAGCAGCTTGATGACTAGCGGGGCGGGGGAGACCCAGTACTTC. This gives the protein CASSLMTSGAGETQYF. Using reference TRBV5-1 and TRBJ2-5 for the parts outside the CDR3, the full variable domain is KAGVTQTPRYLIKTRGQQVTLSCSPISGHRSVSWYQQTPGQGLQFLFEYFSETQRNKGNFPGRFSGRQFSNSRSEMNVSTLELGDSALYLCASSLMTSGAGETQYFGPGTRLLVL.